This T cell receptor beta chain was profiled in a study of T cell responses to AZD1222 COVID-19 vaccine. Regarding the study as a whole: No repertoire was sampled before or during the peak T cell response, only after it. Increases in Spike-specific TCR breadth and depth were seen after two AZD1222 doses. Donor demographics were predominantly white British with a female majority; clonal diversity may be underestimated.

V dropped 2 bases and J dropped 7 bases, with 11 bases sitting between them. From germline, CDR1 is MRHNA and CDR2 SNTAGT. The CDR3 extends over 14 amino acids. On this clone itself: Its target is unknown.

Produced via immunoSEQ multiplex PCR; TCRdb's table is partial and in-frame only. The sample contains about 73,000 clones, roughly nine tenths of which appear only once. The source was peripheral blood, collected 28 days after the second AZD1222 dose. This TCR was recovered from an adult who received the AZD1222 COVID-19 vaccine. The rearrangement joins TRBV6-4 to TRBJ2-2; possible D gene TRBD1, 6 bases. For the CDR3, the DNA is TGTGCCAGCAGTGACCCGTCCAGGGGCGGGGAGCTGTTTTTT. It is translated as CASSDPSRGGELFF.